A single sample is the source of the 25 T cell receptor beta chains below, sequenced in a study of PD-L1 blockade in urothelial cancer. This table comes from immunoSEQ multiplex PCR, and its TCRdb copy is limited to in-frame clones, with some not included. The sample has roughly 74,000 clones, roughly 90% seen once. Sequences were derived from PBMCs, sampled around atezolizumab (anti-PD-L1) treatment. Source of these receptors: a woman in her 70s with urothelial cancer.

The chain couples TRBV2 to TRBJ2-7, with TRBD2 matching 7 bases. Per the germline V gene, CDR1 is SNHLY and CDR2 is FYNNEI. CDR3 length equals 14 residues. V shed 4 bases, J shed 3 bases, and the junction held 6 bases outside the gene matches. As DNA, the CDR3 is TGTGCCAGCAGTGGCGGGGGAGCAGTCTACGAGCAGTACTTC. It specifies CASSGGGAVYEQYF. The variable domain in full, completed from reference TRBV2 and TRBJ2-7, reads EPEVTQTPSHQVTQMGQEVILRCVPISNHLYFYWYRQILGQKVEFLVSFYNNEISEKSEIFDDQFSVERPDGSNFTLKIRSTKLEDSAMYFCASSGGGAVYEQYFGPGTRLTVT.

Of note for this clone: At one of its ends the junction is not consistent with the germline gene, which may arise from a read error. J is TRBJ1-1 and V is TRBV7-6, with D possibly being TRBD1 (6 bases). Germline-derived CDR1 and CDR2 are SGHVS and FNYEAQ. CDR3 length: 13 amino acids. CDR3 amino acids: CASSLTGNPEAFF. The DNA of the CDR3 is TGTGCCAGCAGCTTAACAGGGAACCCTGAAGCTTTCTTT.

The CDR3, as DNA: TGTGCCAGCAGCGTTGACAGCAACTATGGCTACACCTTC. This codes for CASSVDSNYGYTF. The chain carries TRBV5-5 and TRBJ1-2; D possibly corresponds to TRBD1 (5 bases). The CDR3 runs 13 residues. The germline CDR1 and CDR2 sequences are SGHKS and YYEKEE (reference sequence). Trimming pared 4 bases from V and 2 bases from J, leaving 9 bases between.

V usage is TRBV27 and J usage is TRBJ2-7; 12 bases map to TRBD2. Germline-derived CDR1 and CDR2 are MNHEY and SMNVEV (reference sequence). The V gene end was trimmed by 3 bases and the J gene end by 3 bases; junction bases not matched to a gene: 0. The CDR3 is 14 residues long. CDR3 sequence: CASSLTSGSYEQYF. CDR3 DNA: TGTGCCAGCAGTTTGACTAGCGGGAGCTACGAGCAGTACTTC.

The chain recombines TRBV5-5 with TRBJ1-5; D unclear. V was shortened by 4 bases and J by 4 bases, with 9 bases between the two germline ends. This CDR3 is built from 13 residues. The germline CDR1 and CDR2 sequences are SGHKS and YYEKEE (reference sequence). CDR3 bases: TGTGCCAGCAGCCCCGACGGGAATCAGCCCCAGCATTTT. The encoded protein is CASSPDGNQPQHF.

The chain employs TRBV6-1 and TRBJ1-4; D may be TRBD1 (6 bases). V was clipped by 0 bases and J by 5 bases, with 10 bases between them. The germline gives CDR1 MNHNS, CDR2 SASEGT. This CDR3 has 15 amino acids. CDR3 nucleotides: TGTGCCAGCAGTGAAGCGTCAGGGGTCAATGAAAAACTGTTTTTT. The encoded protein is CASSEASGVNEKLFF.

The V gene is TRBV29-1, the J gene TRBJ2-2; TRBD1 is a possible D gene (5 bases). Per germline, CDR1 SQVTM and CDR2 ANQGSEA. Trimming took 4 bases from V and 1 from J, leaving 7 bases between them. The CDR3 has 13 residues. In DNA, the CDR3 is TGCAGCGTTGGGGGCCTGAACACCGGGGAGCTGTTTTTT. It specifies CSVGGLNTGELFF.

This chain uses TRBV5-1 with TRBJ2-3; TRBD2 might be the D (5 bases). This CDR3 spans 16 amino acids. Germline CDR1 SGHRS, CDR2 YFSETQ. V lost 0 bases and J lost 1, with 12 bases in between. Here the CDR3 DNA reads TGCGCCAGCAGCTTGGACGGGGTCCAGGGCACAGATACGCAGTATTTT. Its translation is CASSLDGVQGTDTQYF.

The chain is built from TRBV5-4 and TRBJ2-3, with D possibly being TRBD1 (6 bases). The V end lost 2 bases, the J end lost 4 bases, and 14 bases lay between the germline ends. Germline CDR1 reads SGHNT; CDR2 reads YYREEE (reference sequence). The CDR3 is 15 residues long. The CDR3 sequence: CASSFRPGAADTQYF. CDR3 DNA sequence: TGTGCCAGCAGCTTTCGGCCAGGGGCGGCAGATACGCAGTATTTT.

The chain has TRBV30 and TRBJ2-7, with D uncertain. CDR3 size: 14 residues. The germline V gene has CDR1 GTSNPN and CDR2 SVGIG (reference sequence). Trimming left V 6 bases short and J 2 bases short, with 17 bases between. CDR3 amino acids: CACTSGSVAYEQYF. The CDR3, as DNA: TGTGCCTGCACCTCAGGCAGTGTTGCCTACGAGCAGTACTTC.

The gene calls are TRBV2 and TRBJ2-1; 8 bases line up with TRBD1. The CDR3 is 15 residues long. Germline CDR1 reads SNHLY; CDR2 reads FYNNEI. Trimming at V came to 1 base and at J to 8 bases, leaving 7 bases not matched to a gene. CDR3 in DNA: TGTGCCAGCAGTGAAGGGCAGGGGGCATGGGATGAGCAGTTCTTC. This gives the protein CASSEGQGAWDEQFF.

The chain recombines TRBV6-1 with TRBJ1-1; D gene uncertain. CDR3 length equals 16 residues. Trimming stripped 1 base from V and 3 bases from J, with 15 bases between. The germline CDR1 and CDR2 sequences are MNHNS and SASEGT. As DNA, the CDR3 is TGTGCCAGCAGTGAAGGGGCAGGTTATGGCGACACTGAAGCTTTCTTT. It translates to CASSEGAGYGDTEAFF.

CDR3 DNA: TGTGCCAGCAGTTTATCCCCCTCTTCCCGGCAGGGGGATTTAGAGACCCAGTACTTC. Protein product: CASSLSPSSRQGDLETQYF. This chain joins TRBV27 and TRBJ2-5, with TRBD1 identical over 7 bases. This CDR3 is built from 19 residues. Germline V CDR1 and CDR2: MNHEY, SMNVEV (reference sequence). The V and J ends lost 0 bases and 4 bases, in that order; junction bases with no gene match: 17.

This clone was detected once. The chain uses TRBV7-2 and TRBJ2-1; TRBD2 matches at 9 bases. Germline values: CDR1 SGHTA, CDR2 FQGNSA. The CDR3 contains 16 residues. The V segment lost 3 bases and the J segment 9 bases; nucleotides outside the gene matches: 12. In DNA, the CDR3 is TGTGCCAGCAGCTTCCCCCCTGCGGGGGGGCCCGCTGAGCAGTTCTTC. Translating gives CASSFPPAGGPAEQFF.

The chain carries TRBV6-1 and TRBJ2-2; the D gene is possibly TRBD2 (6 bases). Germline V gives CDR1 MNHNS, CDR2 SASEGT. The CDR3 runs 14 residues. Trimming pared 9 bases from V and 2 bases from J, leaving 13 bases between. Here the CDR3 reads CASSGTLNTGELFF. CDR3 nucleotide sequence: TGTGCCAGTTCCGGGACTCTAAACACCGGGGAGCTGTTTTTT.

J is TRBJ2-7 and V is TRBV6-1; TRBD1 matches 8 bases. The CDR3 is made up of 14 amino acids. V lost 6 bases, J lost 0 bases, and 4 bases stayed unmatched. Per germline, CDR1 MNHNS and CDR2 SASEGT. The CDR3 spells CASRWDRSSYEQYF. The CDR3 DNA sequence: TGTGCCAGCAGATGGGACAGGAGCTCCTACGAGCAGTACTTC.

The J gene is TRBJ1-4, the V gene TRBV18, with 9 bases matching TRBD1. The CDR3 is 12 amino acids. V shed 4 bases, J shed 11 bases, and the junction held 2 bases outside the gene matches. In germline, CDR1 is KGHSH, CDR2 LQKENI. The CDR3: CASSLGTGKLFF. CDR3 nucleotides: TGTGCCAGCTCACTCGGGACAGGGAAACTGTTTTTT.

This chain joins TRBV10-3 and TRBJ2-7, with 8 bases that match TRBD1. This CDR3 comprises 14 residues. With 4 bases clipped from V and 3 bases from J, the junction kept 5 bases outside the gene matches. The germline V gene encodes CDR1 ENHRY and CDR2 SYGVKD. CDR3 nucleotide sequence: TGTGCCATCAGTGGGGGACAGGCGGTCTACGAGCAGTACTTC. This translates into CAISGGQAVYEQYF.

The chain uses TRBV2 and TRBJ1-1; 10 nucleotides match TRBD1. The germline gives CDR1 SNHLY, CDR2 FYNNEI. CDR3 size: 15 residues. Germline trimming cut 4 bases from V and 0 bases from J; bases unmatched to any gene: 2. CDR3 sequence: CASSGQGAMNTEAFF. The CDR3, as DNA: TGTGCCAGCAGTGGACAGGGGGCTATGAACACTGAAGCTTTCTTT.

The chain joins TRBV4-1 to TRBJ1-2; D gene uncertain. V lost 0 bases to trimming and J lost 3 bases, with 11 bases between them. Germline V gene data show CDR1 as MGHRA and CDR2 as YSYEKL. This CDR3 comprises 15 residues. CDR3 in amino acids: CASSQDRVGDYGYTF. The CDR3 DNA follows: TGCGCCAGCAGCCAAGATCGCGTGGGAGACTATGGCTACACCTTC.

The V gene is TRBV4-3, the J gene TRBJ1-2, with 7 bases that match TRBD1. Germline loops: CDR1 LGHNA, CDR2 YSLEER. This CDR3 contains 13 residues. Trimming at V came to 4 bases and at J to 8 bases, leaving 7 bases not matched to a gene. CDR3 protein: CASSPRGIGGYTF. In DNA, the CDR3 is TGCGCCAGCAGCCCCAGGGGGATAGGGGGCTACACCTTC.

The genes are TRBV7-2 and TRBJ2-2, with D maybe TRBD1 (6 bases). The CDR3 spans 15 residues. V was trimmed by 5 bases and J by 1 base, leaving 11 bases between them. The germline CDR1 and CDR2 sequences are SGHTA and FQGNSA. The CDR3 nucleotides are TGTGCCAGCAGCCGAGCGACAGGGAACACCGGGGAGCTGTTTTTT. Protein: CASSRATGNTGELFF.

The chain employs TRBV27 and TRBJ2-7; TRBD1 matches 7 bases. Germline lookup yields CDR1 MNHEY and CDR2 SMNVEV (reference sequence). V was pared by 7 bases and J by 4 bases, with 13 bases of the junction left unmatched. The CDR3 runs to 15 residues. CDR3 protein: CASNSEGAAEYEQYF. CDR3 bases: TGTGCCAGCAATTCAGAGGGGGCGGCTGAGTACGAGCAGTACTTC.

In DNA form, the CDR3 reads TGCGCCAGCAGCTTACAGGGTAAGGACACTGAAGCTTTCTTT. It is translated as CASSLQGKDTEAFF. This sequence joins TRBV5-1 and TRBJ1-1; the D gene is possibly TRBD1 (6 bases). This CDR3 comprises 14 residues. V lost 2 bases, J lost 3 bases, and 11 bases lay in between. Germline V lookup: CDR1 SGHRS, CDR2 YFSETQ.

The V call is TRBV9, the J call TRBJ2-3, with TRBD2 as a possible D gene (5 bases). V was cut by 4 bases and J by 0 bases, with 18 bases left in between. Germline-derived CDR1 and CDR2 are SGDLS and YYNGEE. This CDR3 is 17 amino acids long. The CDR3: CASSPRDRGASTDTQYF. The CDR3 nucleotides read TGTGCCAGCAGCCCCCGCGACCGGGGTGCTAGCACAGATACGCAGTATTTT.